This T cell receptor beta chain originates from a study of T cells in Graves' hyperthyroidism and ophthalmopathy. Study summary: Peripheral blood samples were taken at initial diagnosis, prior to any treatment.

Study-wide results and limits: Most clonotypes that expanded in the thyroid above 0.001 also showed up in blood.

The trim removed 3 bases at V and 13 bases at J, leaving 6 bases unmatched. This CDR3 comprises 13 residues. The source material, RNA transcripts, was used to amplify TCR beta CDR3 regions. RT-PCR in the first round (using the HTBI primer set) targeted the TCR CDR3. TCRdb passed the multiplex PCR reads through MiXCR, listing each CDR3 protein once. The data show approximately 570,000 distinct CDR3 sequences, with nearly 20% seen just once and 40% to 50% held by the top ten. Details on this clonotype: Its antigen is not identified.

Clinical Activity Scores of at least 3, NOSPECS grades of at least 4 and durations under 3 months characterized ophthalmopathy patients. V is TRBV12-3 or TRBV12-4 and J is TRBJ2-1; 10 positions match TRBD2. The TCR sequence derives from a man aged 40-49 years with Graves' ophthalmopathy. Sequences were obtained from blood. In DNA form, the CDR3 reads TGTGCCAGCAGTTTGTGGACTAGCGGAGGCCAGTTCTTC. It codes for CASSLWTSGGQFF.